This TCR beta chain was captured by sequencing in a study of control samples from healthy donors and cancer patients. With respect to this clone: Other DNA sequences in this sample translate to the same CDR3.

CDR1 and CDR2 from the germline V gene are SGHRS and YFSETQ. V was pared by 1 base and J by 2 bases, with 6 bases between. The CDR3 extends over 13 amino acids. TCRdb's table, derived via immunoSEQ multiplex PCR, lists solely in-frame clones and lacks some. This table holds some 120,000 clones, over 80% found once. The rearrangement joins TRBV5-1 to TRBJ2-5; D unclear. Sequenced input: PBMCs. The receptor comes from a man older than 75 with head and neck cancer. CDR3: CASSLNRQETQYF. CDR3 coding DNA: TGCGCCAGCAGCTTGAACAGACAAGAGACCCAGTACTTC.